The 29 T cell receptor beta chains below were found in one sample sequenced in a study of cytomegalovirus exposure and HLA in healthy donors. The assay was immunoSEQ multiplex PCR, and TCRdb's table has in-frame clones only and misses some. The table shows some 210,000 clones, with 87% occurring only once. Sequencing was done on a sample of PBMCs. The receptors derive from a young woman in good health and CMV-seropositive.

The chain couples TRBV2 to TRBJ1-2; TRBD1 might be the D (5 bases). The CDR3 is 15 residues long. In germline, CDR1 is SNHLY, CDR2 FYNNEI. The ends were cut back, 1 base at V and 5 bases at J, with 14 bases in the middle. CDR3 loop: CASSEGQRRRYGYTF. For the CDR3, the DNA is TGTGCCAGCAGTGAAGGACAGAGGAGACGGTATGGCTACACCTTC. Combining the CDR3 with reference TRBV2 and TRBJ1-2 gives the whole variable domain EPEVTQTPSHQVTQMGQEVILRCVPISNHLYFYWYRQILGQKVEFLVSFYNNEISEKSEIFDDQFSVERPDGSNFTLKIRSTKLEDSAMYFCASSEGQRRRYGYTFGSGTRLTVV.

The chain recombines TRBV28 with TRBJ1-4, with D possibly being TRBD1 (6 bases). Trimming removed 2 bases at V and 6 bases at J, with 10 bases between. Germline CDR1 MDHEN, CDR2 SYDVKM. The CDR3 is 14 amino acids. The CDR3 sequence: CASSLRRGDEKLFF. In DNA, the CDR3 is TGTGCCAGCAGTTTACGCAGGGGAGATGAAAAACTGTTTTTT.

The genes are TRBV2 and TRBJ1-5; 10 nucleotides align to TRBD1. There are 16 residues in the CDR3. The V and J ends lost 6 bases and 0 bases, in that order; junction bases with no gene match: 5. Germline V CDR1 and CDR2: SNHLY, FYNNEI. CDR3 DNA: TGTGCCAGCAGCTGGGACAGGGGTGATAGCAATCAGCCCCAGCATTTT. Amino acids: CASSWDRGDSNQPQHF.

This chain links TRBV19 with TRBJ1-2; 9 bases match TRBD1. V lost 0 bases to trimming and J lost 2 bases; unmatched junction nucleotides: 7. Germline CDR1 is LNHDA and CDR2 is SQIVND (reference sequence). The CDR3 loop spans 17 amino acids. The CDR3 DNA reads as TGTGCCAGTAGTATAGATTCTCTGGACAGGGGCAACTATGGCTACACCTTC. This gives the protein CASSIDSLDRGNYGYTF.

This chain links TRBV11-2 with TRBJ2-1; 10 bases are a match to TRBD1. The junction had 7 bases not matched to a gene; V was cut back by 5 bases and J by 9 bases. CDR1 SGHAT and CDR2 FQNNGV come from the germline V gene. The CDR3 is 14 amino acids. The CDR3 bases are TGTGCCAGCAGCGGTGACAGGGGGCTTGGTGAGCAGTTCTTC. Its translation: CASSGDRGLGEQFF. The full variable domain, in which reference TRBV11-2 and TRBJ2-1 provide the parts outside the CDR3, is EAGVAQSPRYKIIEKRQSVAFWCNPISGHATLYWYQQILGQGPKLLIQFQNNGVVDDSQLPKDRFSAERLKGVDSTLKIQPAKLEDSAVYLCASSGDRGLGEQFFGPGTRLTVL.

The chain is built from TRBV25-1 and TRBJ1-1; unclear D gene. CDR3 length: 11 residues. The V gene lost 3 bases and the J gene lost 5 bases, with 4 bases spanning the gap. Germline V CDR1 and CDR2: MGHDK, SYGVNS. The CDR3 protein is CASSDLTEAFF. The DNA of the CDR3 is TGTGCCAGCAGTGATCTGACTGAAGCTTTCTTT.

This clone came up once. The chain links TRBV10-2 to TRBJ2-7; 13 positions match TRBD2. Germline trimming cut 6 bases from V and 1 base from J; bases unmatched to any gene: 3. Per the germline V gene, CDR1 is WSHSY and CDR2 is SAAADI. The CDR3 spans 15 residues. Written as DNA, the CDR3 is TGCGCCAGCAGAGCGGGACTAGCGGGATCCTACGAGCAGTACTTC. Residues: CASRAGLAGSYEQYF.

This clone came up once. The chain has TRBV28 and TRBJ1-1, with TRBD1 matching 10 bases. This CDR3 contains 15 residues. With V trimmed by 5 bases and J by 4 bases, 7 bases remained unmatched. Looked up from germline, CDR1 is MDHEN and CDR2 is SYDVKM. CDR3: CASSNRDRGSTEAFF. The CDR3 DNA reads as TGTGCCAGCAGTAACCGGGACAGGGGCTCCACTGAAGCTTTCTTT. The variable domain in full, with the rest retrieved from reference TRBV28 and TRBJ1-1, is DVKVTQSSRYLVKRTGEKVFLECVQDMDHENMFWYRQDPGLGLRLIYFSYDVKMKEKGDIPEGYSVSREKKERFSLILESASTNQTSMYLCASSNRDRGSTEAFFGQGTRLTVV.

J is TRBJ1-1 and V is TRBV28; possible D gene TRBD1, 5 bases. Germline V CDR1 and CDR2: MDHEN, SYDVKM. V lost 3 bases, J lost 4 bases, and 12 bases lay in between. This CDR3 region has 14 residues. The CDR3 sequence is CASSFRDLRTEAFF. DNA of the CDR3: TGTGCCAGCAGTTTTAGGGACTTACGCACTGAAGCTTTCTTT. The complete variable domain, with remaining parts taken from reference TRBV28 and TRBJ1-1, reads DVKVTQSSRYLVKRTGEKVFLECVQDMDHENMFWYRQDPGLGLRLIYFSYDVKMKEKGDIPEGYSVSREKKERFSLILESASTNQTSMYLCASSFRDLRTEAFFGQGTRLTVV.

The rearrangement joins TRBV6-5 to TRBJ1-4, with 7 bases identical to TRBD1. V was clipped by 6 bases and J by 8 bases; unmatched bases: 6. The CDR3 is 13 amino acids. The germline gives CDR1 MNHEY, CDR2 SVGAGI. Here the CDR3 reads CASRTGRKEKLFF. The CDR3 DNA is TGTGCCAGCAGGACAGGGCGGAAGGAAAAACTGTTTTTT.

In its sample, this clone was seen once. The chain has TRBV4-2 and TRBJ2-2; 14 bases agree with TRBD2. Unmatched junction bases numbered 12, after V lost 0 bases and J lost 3 bases. CDR1 LGHNA and CDR2 YNFKEQ come from the germline V gene. CDR3 length equals 21 residues. CDR3 coding DNA: TGTGCCAGCAGCCAAGATCTTATGGGACTAGCGGGAGTGACGGACACCGGGGAGCTGTTTTTT. Its translation is CASSQDLMGLAGVTDTGELFF.

The gene calls are TRBV11-2 and TRBJ2-7; 7 nucleotides align to TRBD2. The length of the CDR3 is 14 residues. In germline, CDR1 is SGHAT, CDR2 FQNNGV. After removal of 3 bases from V and 4 bases from J, the junction contained 6 bases not matched to a gene. CDR3 sequence: CASSFGAGLYEQYF. CDR3 sequence (DNA): TGTGCCAGCAGCTTTGGAGCGGGGCTATACGAGCAGTACTTC. Filled out from reference TRBV11-2 and TRBJ2-7, the complete variable domain reads EAGVAQSPRYKIIEKRQSVAFWCNPISGHATLYWYQQILGQGPKLLIQFQNNGVVDDSQLPKDRFSAERLKGVDSTLKIQPAKLEDSAVYLCASSFGAGLYEQYFGPGTRLTVT.

The V gene is TRBV19, the J gene TRBJ1-1; D gene ambiguous. Trimming took off 5 bases at V and 0 bases at J, with 10 bases between the two ends. This CDR3 is 14 amino acids long. Germline CDR1 is LNHDA and CDR2 is SQIVND (reference sequence). The CDR3 bases are TGTGCCAGTAGTTACCGCGAGATGAACACTGAAGCTTTCTTT. As protein: CASSYREMNTEAFF.

The V gene is TRBV5-8, the J gene TRBJ2-3; no definite D call. Trimming took off 0 bases at V and 0 bases at J, with 8 bases between the two ends. Germline V gene sequence: CDR1 SGHTS, CDR2 YDEGEE. The length of the CDR3 is 15 residues. DNA of the CDR3: TGTGCCAGCAGCTTGGGCGCGGTTAGCACAGATACGCAGTATTTT. Residues: CASSLGAVSTDTQYF.

The chain is built from TRBV29-1 and TRBJ2-7, with 10 positions matching TRBD2. V gave up 4 bases and J gave up 3 bases; unmatched junction bases: 6. Germline V lookup: CDR1 SQVTM, CDR2 ANQGSEA. The CDR3 is 14 amino acids. This chain's CDR3 is CSVGVAGGRYEQYF. CDR3 DNA sequence: TGCAGCGTTGGGGTAGCGGGAGGCCGCTACGAGCAGTACTTC.

This clone appeared a single time. This chain connects TRBV2 to TRBJ1-2, with D possibly being TRBD1 (6 bases). CDR1 is SNHLY and CDR2 is FYNNEI in the germline V gene. The CDR3 loop spans 16 amino acids. Trimming stripped 8 bases from V and 2 bases from J, with 21 bases between. The CDR3 here is CASEGSIQGANYGYTF. The CDR3 nucleotides read TGTGCCAGCGAGGGCTCGATACAGGGAGCAAACTATGGCTACACCTTC.

A single count supports this clone. The genes are TRBV10-1 and TRBJ2-4; TRBD1 matches 10 bases. The CDR3 spans 17 residues. CDR1 WNHNN and CDR2 SYGVQD come from the germline V gene (reference sequence). Unmatched junction bases numbered 9, after V lost 2 bases and J lost 5 bases. The CDR3 reads CASSETPTGTGENIQYF. For the CDR3, the DNA is TGCGCCAGCAGTGAGACGCCAACCGGGACAGGGGAAAACATTCAGTACTTC.

V gene TRBV30 combines with J gene TRBJ2-2, with a possible D match to TRBD1 (6 bases). Trimming pared 8 bases from V and 3 bases from J, leaving 13 bases between. This CDR3 is built from 13 residues. Per germline, CDR1 GTSNPN and CDR2 SVGIG (reference sequence). The CDR3 is CARRTEYTGELFF. The CDR3 DNA sequence: TGTGCCCGGCGGACAGAGTACACCGGGGAGCTGTTTTTT.

V is TRBV5-6 and J is TRBJ1-5; 8 nucleotides align to TRBD1. The CDR3 length is 17 residues. Trimming took 1 base from V and 4 from J; bases not matched to a gene: 10. CDR1 SGHDT and CDR2 YYEEEE come from the germline V gene. The CDR3 DNA reads TGTGCCAGCAGCTTGTGGGGCCCGGGACAGGCAAATCAGCCCCAGCATTTT. Amino acid sequence: CASSLWGPGQANQPQHF.

The J gene is TRBJ1-2, the V gene TRBV27; 7 nucleotides line up with TRBD1. The CDR3 consists of 13 residues. V gave up 5 bases and J gave up 7 bases; unmatched junction bases: 7. Per the germline V gene, CDR1 is MNHEY and CDR2 is SMNVEV (reference sequence). The CDR3 region has the DNA TGTGCCAGCAGTCCCAGACAGGGCTCTGGCTACACCTTC. Translation gives CASSPRQGSGYTF.

The chain uses TRBV30 and TRBJ2-1; 8 bases fit TRBD1. V trimming: 2 bases; J trimming: 8 bases; junction bases outside the gene matches: 8. The germline gives CDR1 GTSNPN, CDR2 SVGIG (reference sequence). The CDR3 spans 14 residues. The CDR3 spells CAWSRPGGSDEQFF. CDR3 nucleotide sequence: TGTGCCTGGAGTAGGCCAGGGGGCTCGGATGAGCAGTTCTTC.

The rearrangement uses TRBV11-2 and TRBJ1-1, with 7 bases matching TRBD1. The germline V gene has CDR1 SGHAT and CDR2 FQNNGV. After removal of 5 bases from V and 0 bases from J, the junction contained 12 bases not matched to a gene. The CDR3 spans 17 residues. This CDR3 is CASSPGQISIMNTEAFF. The CDR3 DNA reads TGTGCCAGCAGCCCGGGACAGATCTCGATCATGAACACTGAAGCTTTCTTT.

The genes are TRBV7-8 and TRBJ1-5, with a weak D call TRBD1 (6 bases). Germline lookup yields CDR1 SGHVS and CDR2 FQNEAQ. The CDR3 is 17 residues long. Trimming stripped 0 bases from V and 3 bases from J, with 15 bases between. CDR3 sequence (DNA): TGTGCCAGCAGCTTAGCAAGTTACAGGGTCCCCAATCAGCCCCAGCATTTT. Residues: CASSLASYRVPNQPQHF.

V and J are TRBV18 and TRBJ2-1; TRBD1 agrees at 9 bases. Germline values: CDR1 KGHSH, CDR2 LQKENI. The CDR3 extends over 16 amino acids. After removal of 3 bases from V and 5 bases from J, the junction contained 8 bases not matched to a gene. This chain's CDR3 is CASSPQGTGINNEQFF. CDR3 DNA: TGTGCCAGCTCACCCCAAGGGACAGGGATAAACAATGAGCAGTTCTTC.

The rearrangement joins TRBV21-1 to TRBJ1-1. TRBV21-1 is noted as a pseudogene. The CDR3 extends over 14 amino acids. CDR3 residues: CASSKGLENTEAFF. The CDR3 region has the DNA TGTGCCAGCAGCAAGGGACTCGAGAACACTGAAGCTTTCTTT.

This clone appeared once. The chain is built from TRBV4-1 and TRBJ1-5; D uncertain. The CDR3 is 16 residues long. The ends were cut back, 1 base at V and 5 bases at J, with 15 bases in the middle. Germline V lookup: CDR1 MGHRA, CDR2 YSYEKL. The CDR3 nucleotides read TGCGCCAGCAGCCAAGTAGCCGTGAATTTGGATCAGCCCCAGCATTTT. Translating it yields CASSQVAVNLDQPQHF.

The rearrangement links TRBV9 to TRBJ2-1, with 7 bases matching TRBD2. This CDR3 region has 15 residues. Germline values: CDR1 SGDLS, CDR2 YYNGEE. The ends lost 4 bases at V and 2 bases at J; junction bases unmatched: 6. The CDR3 bases are TGTGCCAGCAGCTCAAGGGGAGGGACCTACAATGAGCAGTTCTTC. Its translation is CASSSRGGTYNEQFF.

A few counts support this clone. The chain is built from TRBV25-1 and TRBJ2-1; 12 bases are a match to TRBD1. V lost 4 bases, J lost 6 bases, and 7 bases stayed unmatched. The germline V gene has CDR1 MGHDK and CDR2 SYGVNS. This CDR3 has 16 residues. In nucleotides, the CDR3 is TGTGCCAGCAGTGTACAGGGGGACAGGGGGCTCAATGAGCAGTTCTTC. Translating it yields CASSVQGDRGLNEQFF.

J is TRBJ1-2 and V is TRBV27, with D hard to call. Trimming removed 0 bases from V and 0 bases from J, with 5 bases in between. CDR1 is MNHEY and CDR2 is SMNVEV in the germline V gene (reference sequence). The CDR3 length is 14 residues. The CDR3 loop reads CASSLSPANYGYTF. CDR3 sequence (DNA): TGTGCCAGCAGTTTATCTCCAGCTAACTATGGCTACACCTTC.